What follows describes a single TCR beta chain. Its specificity is not known. This sample is part of a study of post-analysis software for immune sequencing data. Unique molecular identifiers were present in the TCR beta cDNA libraries. MiXCR, run by TCRdb on the PCR reads, gives a single entry per CDR3 protein. The table shows approximately 660,000 distinct CDR3 sequences, with 59% occurring only once. The CDR3 runs to 16 residues. Germline V gives CDR1 SGHTA, CDR2 FQGNSA. The trim removed 7 bases at V and 4 bases at J, leaving 12 bases unmatched. Regarding the study as a whole: Compared with controls, patients showed significantly lower normalized Chao1 diversity. About five TRBV segments, including TRBV5-6, TRBV5-1 and TRBV20-1, were more frequent in patients than controls.

Sample: blood. The source of this sequence is a girl aged 2 to 10 with multiple sclerosis. The chain employs TRBV7-2 and TRBJ2-2; 7 nucleotides match TRBD2. The CDR3 is CASTLTGTIGTGELFF. The DNA for the CDR3 is TGTGCCAGCACCCTAACCGGGACTATCGGCACCGGGGAGCTGTTTTTT. The whole variable domain, filled in from reference TRBV7-2 and TRBJ2-2, reads GAGVSQSPSNKVTEKGKDVELRCDPISGHTALYWYRQSLGQGLEFLIYFQGNSAPDKSGLPSDRFSAERTGGSVSTLTIQRTQQEDSAVYLCASTLTGTIGTGELFFGEGSRLTVL.